Described below is a single TCR beta chain sequence and its context. Its target is unknown. This entry comes from a study of early T cells in non-severe SARS-CoV-2 infection. At the level of the study: The study sequenced bulk RNA from unsorted whole blood, with chains unpaired.

The length of the CDR3 is 11 residues. Germline-derived CDR1 and CDR2 are GTSNPN and SVGIG (reference sequence). The V and J ends lost 0 bases and 7 bases respectively, with 7 bases between them. In the library, individual cDNA molecules carried attached unique molecular identifiers. Each CDR3 protein is one row after TCRdb ran MiXCR on the 5' RACE reads. Of tens of thousands of distinct CDR3 sequences in the sample, about 14% were seen once. Findings of the study overall: CD4 and private specificities were missed by VDJdb matching, which favored anti-spike CD8 responses.

This clonotype was sampled from an adult who was a healthcare worker with PCR-confirmed SARS-CoV-2 infection or an uninfected control (not recorded which). The V call is TRBV30, the J call TRBJ2-7, with a tentative D call TRBD1 (6 bases). Sequences were obtained from whole blood. The CDR3 protein is CAWSVGGEQYF. The CDR3 bases are TGTGCCTGGAGTGTAGGGGGTGAGCAGTACTTC.